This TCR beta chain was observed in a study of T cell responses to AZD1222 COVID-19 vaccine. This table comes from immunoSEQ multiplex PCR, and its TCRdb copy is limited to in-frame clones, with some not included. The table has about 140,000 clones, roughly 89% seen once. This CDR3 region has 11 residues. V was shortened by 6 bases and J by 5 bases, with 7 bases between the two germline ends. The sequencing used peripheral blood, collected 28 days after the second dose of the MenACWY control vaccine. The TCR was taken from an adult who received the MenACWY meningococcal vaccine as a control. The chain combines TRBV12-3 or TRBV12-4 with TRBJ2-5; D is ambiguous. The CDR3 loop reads CASRHGETQYF. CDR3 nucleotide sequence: TGTGCCAGCAGGCACGGGGAGACCCAGTACTTC.